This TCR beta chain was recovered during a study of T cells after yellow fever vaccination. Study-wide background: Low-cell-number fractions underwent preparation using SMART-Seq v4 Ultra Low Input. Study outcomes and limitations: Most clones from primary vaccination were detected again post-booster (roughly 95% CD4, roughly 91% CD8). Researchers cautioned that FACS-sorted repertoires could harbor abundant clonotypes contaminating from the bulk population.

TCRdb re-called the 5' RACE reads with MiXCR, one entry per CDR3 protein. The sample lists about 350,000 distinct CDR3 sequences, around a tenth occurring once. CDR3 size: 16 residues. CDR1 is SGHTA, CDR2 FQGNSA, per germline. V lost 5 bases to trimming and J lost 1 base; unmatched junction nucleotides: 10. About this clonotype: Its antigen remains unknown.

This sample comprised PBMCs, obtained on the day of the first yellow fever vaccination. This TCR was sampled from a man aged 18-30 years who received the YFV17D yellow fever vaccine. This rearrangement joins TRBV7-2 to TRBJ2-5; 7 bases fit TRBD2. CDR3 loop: CASSLGGSGAQETQYF. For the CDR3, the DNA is TGTGCCAGCAGCCTGGGTGGCAGCGGGGCCCAAGAGACCCAGTACTTC.